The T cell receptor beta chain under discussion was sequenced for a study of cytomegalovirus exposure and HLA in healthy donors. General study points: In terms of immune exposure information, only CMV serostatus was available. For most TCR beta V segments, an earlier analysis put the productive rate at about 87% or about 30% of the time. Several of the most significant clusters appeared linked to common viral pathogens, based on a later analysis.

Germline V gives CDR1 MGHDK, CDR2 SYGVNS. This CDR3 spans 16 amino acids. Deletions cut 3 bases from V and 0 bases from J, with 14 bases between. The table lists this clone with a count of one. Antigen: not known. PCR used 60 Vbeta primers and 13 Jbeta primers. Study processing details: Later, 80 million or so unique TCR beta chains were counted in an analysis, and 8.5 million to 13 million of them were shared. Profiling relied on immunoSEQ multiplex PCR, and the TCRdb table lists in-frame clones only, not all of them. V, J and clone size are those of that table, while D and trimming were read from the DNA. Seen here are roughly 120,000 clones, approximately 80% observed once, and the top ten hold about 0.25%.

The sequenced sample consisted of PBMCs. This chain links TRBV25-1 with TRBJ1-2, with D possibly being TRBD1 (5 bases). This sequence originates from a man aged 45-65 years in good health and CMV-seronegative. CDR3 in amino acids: CASSELGGEANYGYTF. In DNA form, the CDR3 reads TGTGCCAGCAGTGAGCTGGGGGGGGAAGCTAACTATGGCTACACCTTC.